This TCR beta chain was found in a study of Ad26.COV2.S vaccination and SARS-CoV-2 variants. This clone came up once. Treatment in this sample: 19 received Ad26.COV2.S at low or high dose, single or two shots; several received placebo; per-sample allocation not given. The samples date from day 63 after the first vaccine or placebo injection. Clones were read by immunoSEQ multiplex PCR, and TCRdb kept only the in-frame ones, dropping some. The sample lists some 450,000 clones; around 91% were seen once. This CDR3 contains 14 residues. V gave up 7 bases and J gave up 4 bases; unmatched junction bases: 7. Germline-derived CDR1 and CDR2 are LNHDA and SQIVND (reference sequence).

The rearrangement links TRBV19 to TRBJ2-3, with 8 bases lining up with TRBD1. Sequences were derived from peripheral blood, sampled in a trial of Ad26.COV2.S vaccine versus placebo. The source is a person between 18 and 65 years old who received the Ad26.COV2.S COVID-19 vaccine or a placebo. The DNA for the CDR3 is TGTGCCAGTACAAACAGGGGGAGCGCAGATACGCAGTATTTT. As protein: CASTNRGSADTQYF.